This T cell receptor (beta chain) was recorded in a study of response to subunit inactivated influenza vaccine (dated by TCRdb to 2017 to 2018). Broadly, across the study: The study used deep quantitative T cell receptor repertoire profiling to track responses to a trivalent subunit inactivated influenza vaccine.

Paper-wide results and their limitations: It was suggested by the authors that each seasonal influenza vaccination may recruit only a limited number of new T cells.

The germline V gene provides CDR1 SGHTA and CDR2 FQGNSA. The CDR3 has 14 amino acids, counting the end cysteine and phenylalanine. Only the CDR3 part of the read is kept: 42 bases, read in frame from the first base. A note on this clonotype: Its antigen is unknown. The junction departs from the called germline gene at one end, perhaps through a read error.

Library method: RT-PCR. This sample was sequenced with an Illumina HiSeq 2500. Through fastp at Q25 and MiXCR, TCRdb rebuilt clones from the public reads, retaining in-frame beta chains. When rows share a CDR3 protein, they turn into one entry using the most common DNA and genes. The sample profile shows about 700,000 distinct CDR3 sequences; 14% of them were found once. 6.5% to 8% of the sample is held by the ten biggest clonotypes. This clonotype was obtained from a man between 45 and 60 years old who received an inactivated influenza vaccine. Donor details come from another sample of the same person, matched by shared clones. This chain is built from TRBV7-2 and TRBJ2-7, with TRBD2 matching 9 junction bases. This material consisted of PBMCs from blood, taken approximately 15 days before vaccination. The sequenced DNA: TGTGCCAGCAGCGTAGCGGGAGTAACCTACGAGCAGTACTTC. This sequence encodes CASSVAGVTYEQYF.